Described below is a single T cell receptor (beta chain) sequence and its context. The data were obtained in a study of blood T cell repertoires in COVID-19. Whole-study context: Some COVID-19 samples were acute and others convalescent; all came from the United States, Italy and Spain. PBMCs, B-cell-depleted T cells, or T cells provided the cDNA or gDNA that made up the material.

Per the study methods: By means of reference gene primer amplification, nucleated cell counts were estimated. Assay: immunoSEQ multiplex PCR; the TCRdb copy retains only in-frame clones and omits some. That table is the source of V, J and clone size, and D and trimming were worked out from the DNA. The sample has 200,000 to 250,000 clones; 70% to 90% are singletons. The Seattle patients joined while their infection was active and were tracked longitudinally afterward. V lost 9 bases to trimming and J lost 4 bases; unmatched junction nucleotides: 5. The CDR3 has 12 amino acids. Germline V gene sequence: CDR1 SNHLY, CDR2 FYNNEI.

The TCR sequence derives from a man in his forties or fifties with COVID-19, enrolled during active disease. What was sequenced was peripheral blood. The V call is TRBV2, the J call TRBJ2-5; 7 nucleotides line up with TRBD1. In DNA form, the CDR3 reads TGTGCCAGTTCAGGGGGAACAGAGACCCAGTACTTC. As protein: CASSGGTETQYF.